This T cell receptor beta chain was found in a study of T-cell memory formation after mild COVID-19. Study-level background: The two donors had largely donor-specific TCR clusters.

TCRdb redid the calling of the 5' RACE reads with MiXCR, one entry per CDR3 protein. The repertoire has 110,000 to 150,000 distinct CDR3 sequences, approximately 25% of them found once; the top ten carry around a quarter. Details on this clonotype: Its antigen is undetermined.

Per germline, CDR1 MNHEY and CDR2 SMNVEV (reference sequence). Trimming cost V 6 bases and J 5 bases; bases outside gene matches: 10. The length of the CDR3 is 15 residues. Whole-study results and caveats: Confirmation was lacking for SARS-CoV-2 specificity of second-wave clones that peaked on day 37. Pre-infection memory contained some responding clones, which suggested that cross-reactive memory had joined.

V and J are TRBV27 and TRBJ2-5, with 9 bases that match TRBD1. Sequencing was performed on PBMCs or a T cell subset sorted from them (not recorded which). This receptor was obtained from an adult woman who had mild COVID-19 (a few samples of this study predate the infection). Cell type and time point are not known. The CDR3: CASSHRGRTGETQYF. The CDR3 DNA reads as TGTGCCAGCAGCCACAGGGGGCGGACTGGGGAGACCCAGTACTTC.